Sequencing of this T cell receptor beta chain was carried out in a study of human T cells and chemical hapten exposure. TCRdb reprocessed the RACE reads with MiXCR, giving one entry per CDR3 protein. Of over 100,000 distinct CDR3 sequences listed, roughly 9% are singletons. Notes on the study in general: After DPC sensitization, TCRs above 1 in 1000 frequency showed no change.

Note on this clonotype: The antigen is undetermined.

Specified time point: healthy volunteer bleed at 2 weeks. Unfractionated whole blood served as the source for total RNA extraction. CDR1 and CDR2 from the germline V gene are MGHRA and YSYEKL. This CDR3 has 15 residues. Trimming took 0 bases from V and 5 from J; bases not matched to a gene: 4. Material for sequencing was whole blood. This clonotype was sampled from a male donor in good health. Some clones in this sample may be carry-over from other donors' samples. The chain joins TRBV4-1 to TRBJ2-5; 9 bases are shared with TRBD1. CDR3 residues: CASSQDGTGMETQYF. CDR3 nucleotides: TGCGCCAGCAGCCAAGATGGGACAGGGATGGAGACCCAGTACTTC.